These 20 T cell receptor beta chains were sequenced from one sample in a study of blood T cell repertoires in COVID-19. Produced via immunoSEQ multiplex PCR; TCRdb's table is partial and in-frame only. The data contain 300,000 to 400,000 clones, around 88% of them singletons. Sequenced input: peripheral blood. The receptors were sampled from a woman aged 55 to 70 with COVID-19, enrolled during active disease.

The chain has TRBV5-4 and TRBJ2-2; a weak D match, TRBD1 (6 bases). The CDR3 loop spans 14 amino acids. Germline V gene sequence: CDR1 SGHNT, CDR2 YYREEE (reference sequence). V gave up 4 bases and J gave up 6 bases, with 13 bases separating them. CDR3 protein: CASSLEAGAGELFF. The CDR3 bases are TGTGCCAGCAGCCTGGAGGCAGGGGCCGGGGAGCTGTTTTTT.

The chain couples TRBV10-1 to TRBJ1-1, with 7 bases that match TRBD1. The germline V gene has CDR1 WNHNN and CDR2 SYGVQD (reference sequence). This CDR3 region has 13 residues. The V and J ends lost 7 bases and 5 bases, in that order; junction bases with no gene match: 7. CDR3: CASKAGTVTEAFF. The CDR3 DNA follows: TGCGCCAGCAAGGCCGGGACAGTAACTGAAGCTTTCTTT.

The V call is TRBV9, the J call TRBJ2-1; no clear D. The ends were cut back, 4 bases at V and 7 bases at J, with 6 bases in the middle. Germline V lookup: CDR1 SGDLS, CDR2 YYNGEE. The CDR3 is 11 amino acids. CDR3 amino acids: CASSINNEQFF. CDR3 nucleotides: TGTGCCAGCAGCATCAATAATGAGCAGTTCTTC.

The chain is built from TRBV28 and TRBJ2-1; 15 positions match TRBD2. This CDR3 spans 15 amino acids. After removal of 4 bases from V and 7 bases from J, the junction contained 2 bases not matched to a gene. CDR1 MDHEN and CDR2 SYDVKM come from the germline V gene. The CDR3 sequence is CASSSGLAGGNEQFF. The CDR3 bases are TGTGCCAGCAGTTCGGGACTAGCGGGGGGTAATGAGCAGTTCTTC.

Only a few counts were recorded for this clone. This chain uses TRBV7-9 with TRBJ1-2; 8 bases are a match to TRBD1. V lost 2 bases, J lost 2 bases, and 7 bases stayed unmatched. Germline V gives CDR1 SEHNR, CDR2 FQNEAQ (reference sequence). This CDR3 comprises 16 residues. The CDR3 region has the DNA TGTGCCAGCAGCTTAAGGCAGACAGGGGACAACTATGGCTACACCTTC. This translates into CASSLRQTGDNYGYTF.

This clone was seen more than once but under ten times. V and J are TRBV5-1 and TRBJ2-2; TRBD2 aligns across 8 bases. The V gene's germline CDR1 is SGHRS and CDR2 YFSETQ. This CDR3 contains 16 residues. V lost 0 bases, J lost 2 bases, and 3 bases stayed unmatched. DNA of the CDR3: TGCGCCAGCAGCTTGGAGGCGGGGGGAAACACCGGGGAGCTGTTTTTT. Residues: CASSLEAGGNTGELFF. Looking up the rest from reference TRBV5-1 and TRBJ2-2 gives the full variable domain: KAGVTQTPRYLIKTRGQQVTLSCSPISGHRSVSWYQQTPGQGLQFLFEYFSETQRNKGNFPGRFSGRQFSNSRSEMNVSTLELGDSALYLCASSLEAGGNTGELFFGEGSRLTVL.

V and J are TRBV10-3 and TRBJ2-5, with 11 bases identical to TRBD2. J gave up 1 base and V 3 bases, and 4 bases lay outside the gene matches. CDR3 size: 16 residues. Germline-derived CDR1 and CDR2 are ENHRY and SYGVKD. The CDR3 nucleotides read TGTGCCATCAGTGATGGACTAGCGGGCCTCCAAGAGACCCAGTACTTC. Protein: CAISDGLAGLQETQYF.

CDR3 loop: CASSYRDRNQPQHF. The CDR3 DNA reads as TGTGCCAGCAGCTACCGGGACAGAAACCAGCCCCAGCATTTT. The V and J genes are TRBV6-5 and TRBJ1-5; 7 nucleotides align to TRBD1. After removal of 6 bases from V and 7 bases from J, the junction contained 9 bases not matched to a gene. The CDR3 has 14 amino acids. Germline CDR1 and CDR2: MNHEY and SVGAGI.

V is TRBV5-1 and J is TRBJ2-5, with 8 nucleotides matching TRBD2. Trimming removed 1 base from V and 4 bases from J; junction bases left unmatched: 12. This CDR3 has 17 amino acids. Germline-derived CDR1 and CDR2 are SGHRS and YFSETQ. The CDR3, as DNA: TGCGCCAGCAGCTTGTCTTCCCCGGGAGGGCAGGGAGAGACCCAGTACTTC. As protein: CASSLSSPGGQGETQYF.

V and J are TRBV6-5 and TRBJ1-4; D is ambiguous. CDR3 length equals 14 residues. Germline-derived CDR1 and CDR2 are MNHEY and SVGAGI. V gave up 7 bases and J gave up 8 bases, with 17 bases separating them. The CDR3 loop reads CASTAMRAVEKLFF. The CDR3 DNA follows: TGTGCCAGCACCGCCATGCGAGCCGTGGAAAAACTGTTTTTT.

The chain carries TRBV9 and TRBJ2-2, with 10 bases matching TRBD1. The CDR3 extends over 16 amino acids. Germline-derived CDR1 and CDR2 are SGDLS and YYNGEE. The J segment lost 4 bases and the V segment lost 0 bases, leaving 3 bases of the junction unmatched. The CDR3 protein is CASSVGGQGVTGELFF. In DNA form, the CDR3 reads TGTGCCAGCAGCGTAGGAGGACAGGGGGTCACCGGGGAGCTGTTTTTT.

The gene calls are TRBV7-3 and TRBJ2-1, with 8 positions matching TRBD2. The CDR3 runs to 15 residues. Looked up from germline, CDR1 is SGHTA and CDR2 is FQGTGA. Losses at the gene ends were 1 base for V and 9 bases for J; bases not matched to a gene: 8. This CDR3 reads CASSLIVAGSGEQFF. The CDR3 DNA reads TGTGCCAGCAGCTTAATTGTAGCGGGGTCGGGTGAGCAGTTCTTC.

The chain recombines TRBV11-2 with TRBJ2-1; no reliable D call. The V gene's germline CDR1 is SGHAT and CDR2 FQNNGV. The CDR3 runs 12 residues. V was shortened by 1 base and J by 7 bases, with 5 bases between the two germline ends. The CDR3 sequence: CASSLVANEQFF. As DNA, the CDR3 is TGTGCCAGCAGCTTAGTAGCAAATGAGCAGTTCTTC. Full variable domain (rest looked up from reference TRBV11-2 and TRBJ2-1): EAGVAQSPRYKIIEKRQSVAFWCNPISGHATLYWYQQILGQGPKLLIQFQNNGVVDDSQLPKDRFSAERLKGVDSTLKIQPAKLEDSAVYLCASSLVANEQFFGPGTRLTVL.

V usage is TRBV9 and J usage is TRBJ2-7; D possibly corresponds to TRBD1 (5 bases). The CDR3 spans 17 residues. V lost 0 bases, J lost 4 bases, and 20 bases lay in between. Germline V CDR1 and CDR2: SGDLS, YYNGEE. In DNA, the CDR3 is TGTGCCAGCAGCGTAGCTCACCAAGGGGCGCTGAGTTACGAGCAGTACTTC. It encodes CASSVAHQGALSYEQYF.

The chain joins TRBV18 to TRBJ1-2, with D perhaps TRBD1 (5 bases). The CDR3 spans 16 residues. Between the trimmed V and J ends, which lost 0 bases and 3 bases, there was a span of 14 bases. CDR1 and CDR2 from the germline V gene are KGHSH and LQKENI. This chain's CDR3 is CASSPPSRQGDYGYTF. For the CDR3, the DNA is TGTGCCAGCTCACCACCGTCAAGGCAGGGTGACTATGGCTACACCTTC. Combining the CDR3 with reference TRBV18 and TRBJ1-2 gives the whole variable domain NAGVMQNPRHLVRRRGQEARLRCSPMKGHSHVYWYRQLPEEGLKFMVYLQKENIIDESGMPKERFSAEFPKEGPSILRIQQVVRGDSAAYFCASSPPSRQGDYGYTFGSGTRLTVV.

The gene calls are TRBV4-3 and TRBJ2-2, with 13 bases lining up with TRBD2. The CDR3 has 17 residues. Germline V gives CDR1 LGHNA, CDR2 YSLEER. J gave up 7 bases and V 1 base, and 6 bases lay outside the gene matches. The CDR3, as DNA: TGCGCCAGCAGCCAAGGGACTAGCGGGGGACAGGGCGGGGAGCTGTTTTTT. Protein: CASSQGTSGGQGGELFF.

The CDR3 nucleotides read TGTGCCACCAGCAGATACGGGACAAACACTGAAGCTTTCTTT. Translating gives CATSRYGTNTEAFF. The rearrangement uses TRBV15 and TRBJ1-1, with a tentative D call TRBD1 (6 bases). V lost 2 bases, J lost 2 bases, and 9 bases lay in between. Germline CDR1 LNHNV, CDR2 YYDKDF (reference sequence). The CDR3 is made up of 14 amino acids.

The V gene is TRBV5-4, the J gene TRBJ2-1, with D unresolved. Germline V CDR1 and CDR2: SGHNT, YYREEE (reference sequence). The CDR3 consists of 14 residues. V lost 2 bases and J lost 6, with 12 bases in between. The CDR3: CASSFDGGSNEQFF. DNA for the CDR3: TGTGCCAGCAGCTTCGACGGCGGCAGCAATGAGCAGTTCTTC.

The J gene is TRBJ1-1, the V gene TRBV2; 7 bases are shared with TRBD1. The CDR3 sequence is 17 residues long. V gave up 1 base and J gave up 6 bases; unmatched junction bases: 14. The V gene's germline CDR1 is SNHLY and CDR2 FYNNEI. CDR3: CASSEGTGQSQGAEAFF. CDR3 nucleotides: TGTGCCAGCAGTGAAGGGACGGGACAGTCCCAGGGTGCTGAAGCTTTCTTT.

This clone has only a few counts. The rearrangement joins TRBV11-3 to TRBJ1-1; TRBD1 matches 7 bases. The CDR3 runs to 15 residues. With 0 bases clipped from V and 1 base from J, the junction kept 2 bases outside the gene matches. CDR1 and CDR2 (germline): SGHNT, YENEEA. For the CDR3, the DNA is TGTGCCAGCAGCTTAGATCAGGGGGGGAACACTGAAGCTTTCTTT. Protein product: CASSLDQGGNTEAFF.